A single sample is the source of the 25 T cell receptor beta chains below, sequenced in a study of blood T cell repertoires in COVID-19. Data came from immunoSEQ multiplex PCR; TCRdb stores just in-frame clones and leaves some out. This sample carries around 150,000 clones, over 85% of them seen once, and the ten largest clones take roughly 4.5%. Input material: peripheral blood. These receptors were collected from a woman between 50 and 59 years old with acute or convalescent COVID-19.

The chain combines TRBV19 with TRBJ1-5; maybe TRBD1 (5 bases). Germline lookup yields CDR1 LNHDA and CDR2 SQIVND (reference sequence). This CDR3 has 14 amino acids. Trimming shortened V by 6 bases and J by 0 bases, and 9 bases separated the two germline ends. This CDR3 reads CASRRQNSNQPQHF. CDR3 bases: TGTGCCAGTAGGAGACAGAATAGCAATCAGCCCCAGCATTTT.

The rearrangement uses TRBV5-1 and TRBJ2-1; weak D call: TRBD2 (5 bases). Germline CDR1 and CDR2: SGHRS and YFSETQ. Trimming removed 4 bases at V and 6 bases at J, with 17 bases between. The CDR3 is 15 amino acids. The CDR3 DNA is TGCGCCAGCAGCAATAGGCAGGACCGGGGCAATGAGCAGTTCTTC. Encoded protein: CASSNRQDRGNEQFF.

The chain uses TRBV27 and TRBJ2-5; TRBD2 might be the D (5 bases). The CDR3 runs 15 residues. V gave up 4 bases and J gave up 5 bases, with 17 bases separating them. The germline V gene has CDR1 MNHEY and CDR2 SMNVEV (reference sequence). CDR3 in amino acids: CASSSYQDWEETQYF. The CDR3 DNA is TGTGCCAGCAGTTCCTACCAGGACTGGGAGGAGACCCAGTACTTC.

The chain employs TRBV6-4 and TRBJ2-1; 9 positions agree with TRBD2. This CDR3 comprises 15 residues. Trimming cost V 2 bases and J 8 bases; bases outside gene matches: 7. The germline V gene encodes CDR1 MRHNA and CDR2 SNTAGT. The CDR3 DNA is TGTGCCAGCAGTGACATTGCGGGAGGGCCGGATGAGCAGTTCTTC. This translates into CASSDIAGGPDEQFF.

Turning to this clone: One end of the junction does not line up with germline, which may come from a read error. The chain combines TRBV7-7 with TRBJ2-3; maybe TRBD2 (6 bases). This CDR3 is 15 amino acids long. Germline-derived CDR1 and CDR2 are SSHAT and FNYEAQ (reference sequence). The CDR3 reads CASSTPAEEGDTQYF. Written as DNA, the CDR3 is TGTGCTAGCAGCACTCCAGCGGAGGAGGGAGATACGCAGTATTTT.

This clone came up once. J is TRBJ1-3 and V is TRBV28, with a possible D match to TRBD1 (6 bases). The CDR3 is made up of 14 amino acids. Trimming stripped 4 bases from V and 4 bases from J, with 11 bases between. CDR1 is MDHEN and CDR2 is SYDVKM in the germline V gene. CDR3: CASSSSGEGNTIYF. The CDR3 DNA follows: TGTGCCAGCAGTTCCTCAGGGGAGGGAAACACCATATATTTT.

The V and J genes are TRBV3-1 (or the pseudogene TRBV3-2) and TRBJ1-2; 8 bases fit TRBD1. The length of the CDR3 is 13 residues. Unmatched junction bases numbered 4, after V lost 4 bases and J lost 6 bases. Germline V gene data show CDR1 as LGHDT and CDR2 as YNNKEL (reference sequence). CDR3 sequence: CASSLGQGNGYTF. CDR3 DNA: TGTGCCAGCAGCCTCGGACAGGGCAATGGCTACACCTTC.

CDR3 nucleotide sequence: TGTGCCAGCAGCTTAAGCGGACTGACAACGAACACTGAAGCTTTCTTT. Translation: CASSLSGLTTNTEAFF. The chain has TRBV7-2 and TRBJ1-1; D is ambiguous. The CDR3 runs to 16 residues. CDR1 and CDR2 from the germline V gene are SGHTA and FQGNSA. The ends were cut back, 2 bases at V and 1 base at J, with 14 bases in the middle.

This clone was recorded once. The rearrangement uses TRBV9 and TRBJ1-5; 9 bases match TRBD1. V dropped 4 bases and J dropped 0; count of bases not matched to a gene: 8. The CDR3 contains 17 residues. From germline, CDR1 is SGDLS and CDR2 YYNGEE. CDR3: CASSLGTGRDSNQPQHF. The CDR3 coding sequence is TGTGCCAGCAGCCTCGGGACAGGGAGGGATAGCAATCAGCCCCAGCATTTT.

The chain recombines TRBV5-4 with TRBJ1-1; 7 bases align to TRBD1. Looked up from germline, CDR1 is SGHNT and CDR2 is YYREEE (reference sequence). J was trimmed by 0 bases and V by 4 bases; bases with no gene match: 6. There are 15 residues in the CDR3. CDR3 sequence: CASSPPGQMNTEAFF. Here the CDR3 DNA reads TGTGCCAGCAGCCCCCCGGGACAGATGAACACTGAAGCTTTCTTT.

J is TRBJ1-5 and V is TRBV7-8; D is unclear. V was clipped by 0 bases and J by 3 bases, with 9 bases between them. Germline values: CDR1 SGHVS, CDR2 FQNEAQ. The CDR3 is 15 amino acids. The CDR3 DNA reads TGTGCCAGCAGCTTAGCGGAACAGCCCAATCAGCCCCAGCATTTT. Protein: CASSLAEQPNQPQHF.

This clone came up once. This chain connects TRBV12-5 to TRBJ2-5; 9 positions agree with TRBD2. The junction had 14 bases not matched to a gene; V was cut back by 7 bases and J by 5 bases. Germline assignment: CDR1 LGHNT and CDR2 FRNRAP. The CDR3 runs to 16 residues. The CDR3, as DNA: TGTGCTAGTGCCCGGGGGGCAGCGGGAGGAAGTGAGACCCAGTACTTC. It is translated as CASARGAAGGSETQYF.

The V call is TRBV19, the J call TRBJ1-1; 9 bases fit TRBD1. Germline values: CDR1 LNHDA, CDR2 SQIVND (reference sequence). The CDR3 has 12 residues. Trimming cost V 4 bases and J 7 bases; bases outside gene matches: 1. The CDR3 protein is CASSRQGDEAFF. The CDR3 nucleotides read TGTGCCAGTAGTAGACAGGGGGATGAAGCTTTCTTT.

This chain joins TRBV7-8 and TRBJ2-7, with 7 bases aligning to TRBD1. Unmatched junction bases numbered 11, after V lost 6 bases and J lost 0 bases. The CDR3 is made up of 16 amino acids. Germline V lookup: CDR1 SGHVS, CDR2 FQNEAQ. This CDR3 is CASRVSARDSSYEQYF. The CDR3 DNA reads as TGTGCCAGCAGAGTAAGCGCGAGGGACAGCTCCTACGAGCAGTACTTC.

This rearrangement joins TRBV2 to TRBJ1-2; TRBD1 aligns across 8 bases. V shed 7 bases and J 6 bases; nucleotides not matched to a gene: 10. From germline, CDR1 is SNHLY and CDR2 FYNNEI. The CDR3 has 14 residues. CDR3 in amino acids: CASISIRTGHGYTF. The CDR3 nucleotides are TGTGCCAGCATATCTATACGGACAGGGCATGGCTACACCTTC.

The chain uses TRBV28 and TRBJ2-4; D is unresolved. The CDR3 contains 14 residues. Germline V CDR1 and CDR2: MDHEN, SYDVKM. Trimming pared 3 bases from V and 7 bases from J, leaving 13 bases between. The CDR3 region has the DNA TGTGCCAGCAGTTTCCCCGCTCCTAGGAACATTCAGTACTTC. It specifies CASSFPAPRNIQYF.

CDR3 sequence (DNA): TGCAGTGCACCCGGGACACTGACCGGGGAGCTGTTTTTT. It yields the protein CSAPGTLTGELFF. This chain uses TRBV29-1 with TRBJ2-2, with D possibly matching TRBD1 (6 bases). Germline V gene sequence: CDR1 SQVTM, CDR2 ANQGSEA. This CDR3 contains 13 residues.

The V call is TRBV29-1, the J call TRBJ1-1; D remains unclear. The V gene's germline CDR1 is SQVTM and CDR2 ANQGSEA. This CDR3 region has 13 residues. V was clipped by 4 bases and J by 2 bases, with 11 bases between them. CDR3 DNA: TGCAGCGTTGGTGAGATTACCAACACTGAAGCTTTCTTT. Translation gives CSVGEITNTEAFF.

The chain joins TRBV27 to TRBJ1-1; 7 nucleotides line up with TRBD1. The CDR3 is 15 amino acids. CDR1 MNHEY and CDR2 SMNVEV come from the germline V gene (reference sequence). With 1 base clipped from V and 1 base from J, the junction kept 3 bases outside the gene matches. CDR3 sequence reads: CASSLWTGSNTEAFF. CDR3 in DNA: TGTGCCAGCAGTTTATGGACAGGATCGAACACTGAAGCTTTCTTT.

V is TRBV24-1 and J is TRBJ2-1, with 9 bases aligning to TRBD2. Germline V gene lookup returns CDR1 KGHDR and CDR2 SFDVKD. V was clipped by 9 bases and J by 2 bases; unmatched bases: 4. This CDR3 region has 14 residues. The CDR3 sequence: CATASGNTYNEQFF. The CDR3 region has the DNA TGTGCCACCGCTAGCGGGAACACCTACAATGAGCAGTTCTTC.

This clone was counted a single time. J is TRBJ2-4 and V is TRBV27, with D perhaps TRBD2 (6 bases). CDR3 length equals 14 residues. Trimming stripped 2 bases from V and 4 bases from J, with 9 bases between. From germline, CDR1 is MNHEY and CDR2 SMNVEV (reference sequence). In DNA form, the CDR3 reads TGTGCCAGCAGTTTAGTCGGGACTAAAAACATTCAGTACTTC. It encodes CASSLVGTKNIQYF.

This chain joins TRBV4-1 and TRBJ1-4; D possibly corresponds to TRBD1 (5 bases). Deletions cut 2 bases from V and 1 base from J, with 17 bases between. CDR3 size: 18 residues. Germline lookup yields CDR1 MGHRA and CDR2 YSYEKL. The CDR3 DNA sequence: TGCGCCAGCAGCCAAAGGACACCGCCCTTTCGAACTAATGAAAAACTGTTTTTT. Its translation: CASSQRTPPFRTNEKLFF.

The chain recombines TRBV10-3 with TRBJ1-1, with D unresolved. The CDR3 totals 13 residues. Trimming cost V 3 bases and J 7 bases, with 12 bases left between them. Germline lookup yields CDR1 ENHRY and CDR2 SYGVKD. In DNA, the CDR3 is TGTGCCATCAGTGACCATTCTTGGAGTGAAGCTTTCTTT. Its translation: CAISDHSWSEAFF.

DNA of the CDR3: TGTGCCGGAATCAGGGGCGCAGCTGAAGCTTTCTTT. Protein sequence: CAGIRGAAEAFF. The genes are TRBV2 and TRBJ1-1; a possible D gene is TRBD1 (6 bases). Per the germline V gene, CDR1 is SNHLY and CDR2 is FYNNEI. CDR3 length: 12 residues. Trimming cost V 11 bases and J 6 bases, with 16 bases left between them.

The CDR3 bases are TGTGCCAGCATTCCTTTCAGGGGGAATACCTACGAGCAGTACTTC. Residues: CASIPFRGNTYEQYF. The chain combines TRBV28 with TRBJ2-7, with 7 bases aligning to TRBD1. With 7 bases clipped from V and 2 bases from J, the junction kept 11 bases outside the gene matches. The germline CDR1 and CDR2 sequences are MDHEN and SYDVKM. The CDR3 spans 15 residues. Looking up the rest from reference TRBV28 and TRBJ2-7 gives the full variable domain: DVKVTQSSRYLVKRTGEKVFLECVQDMDHENMFWYRQDPGLGLRLIYFSYDVKMKEKGDIPEGYSVSREKKERFSLILESASTNQTSMYLCASIPFRGNTYEQYFGPGTRLTVT.